Reported below is one T cell receptor beta chain. Its cognate antigen is unknown. This sample is part of a study of cytomegalovirus exposure and HLA in healthy donors. Overall study context: The early release's HLA-typed donors yielded approximately 81 million unique TCRs.

In germline, CDR1 is SGHTA, CDR2 FQGNSA. With 2 bases clipped from V and 7 bases from J, the junction kept 7 bases outside the gene matches. The CDR3 covers 15 residues. The donors gave bone marrow, and they were healthy. The PCR made use of 60 Vbeta and 13 Jbeta primers. Produced via immunoSEQ multiplex PCR; TCRdb's table is partial and in-frame only. The table has 130,000 or so clones, under 90% seen once; the top ten hold roughly 2.2%. Study-wide results and caveats: In vitro work confirmed that a few CMV-associated chains recognize CMV antigens. The investigators catalogued about 170 TCR beta chains as cytomegalovirus-associated.

The rearrangement links TRBV7-2 to TRBJ1-2, with 10 bases that match TRBD1. Sequenced input: PBMCs. This TCR was recovered from a woman between 40 and 55 years old in good health and CMV-seronegative. CDR3 in DNA: TGTGCCAGCAGCTTACTGACAGGGGGCTTGGGTGGCTACACCTTC. This sequence encodes CASSLLTGGLGGYTF.